This T cell receptor (beta chain) was captured by sequencing in a study of Graves' ophthalmopathy and Graves' hyperthyroidism. Study outcomes and limitations: The model achieved about 70% sensitivity and 72.22% specificity for ophthalmopathy progression.

The V gene lost 4 bases and the J gene lost 5 bases, with 16 bases spanning the gap. The CDR3 runs 14 residues. CDR1 is SGHRS and CDR2 is YFSETQ in the germline V gene. Ten or more counts support this clonotype. Its antigen is not identified. Amplified TCR beta CDR3 regions were obtained using RNA transcripts as template. Following a first-round RT-PCR that used HTBI primers, a second-round multiplex PCR was carried out. One entry per CDR3 protein, called by TCRdb with MiXCR from the multiplex PCR reads. The sample lists about 340,000 distinct CDR3 sequences, around a sixth occurring once. Ophthalmopathy cases showed moderate-to-severe activity, scoring CAS ≥3 and NOSPECS ≥4, with duration under 3 months. Excluded: other autoimmune disease, uncontrolled infection, pregnancy or lactation.

The chain is built from TRBV5-1 and TRBJ2-7; D possibly corresponds to TRBD2 (5 bases). The sample consisted of peripheral blood. This clonotype was sampled from an adult man with Graves' ophthalmopathy. The CDR3 DNA is TGCGCCAGCAGCGAGGGCGCGCTATTGGACGAGCAGTACTTC. Amino acid sequence: CASSEGALLDEQYF.